The 29 T cell receptor beta chains below were found in one sample sequenced in a study of T cells in Graves' hyperthyroidism and ophthalmopathy. There were TCR beta CDR3 regions amplified from RNA transcripts. HTBI primers drove first-round RT-PCR of the TCR CDR3. TCRdb redid the calling of the multiplex PCR reads with MiXCR, one entry per CDR3 protein. The sample lists roughly 720,000 distinct CDR3 sequences; roughly 17% were seen once. The sequenced material came from blood. The origin of the receptors is a man aged 45-65 years with Graves' hyperthyroidism.

This clonotype was recorded many times. The CDR3 loop is CASSSGQGSYNEQFF. The CDR3 DNA reads as TGTGCCAGCAGTTCAGGACAGGGTTCCTACAATGAGCAGTTCTTC. The chain is built from TRBV28 and TRBJ2-1; 8 bases align to TRBD1. This CDR3 has 15 residues. With V trimmed by 4 bases and J by 1 base, 3 bases remained unmatched. Germline CDR1 MDHEN, CDR2 SYDVKM.

This sequence joins TRBV19 and TRBJ2-1, with 13 bases fitting TRBD2. V lost 4 bases and J lost 2; bases outside the gene matches: 5. From germline, CDR1 is LNHDA and CDR2 SQIVND (reference sequence). This CDR3 is built from 17 residues. This chain's CDR3 is CASSTGTSGVTYNEQFF. CDR3 in DNA: TGTGCCAGTAGTACCGGGACTAGCGGGGTTACCTACAATGAGCAGTTCTTC.

A few counts support this clonotype. The chain couples TRBV28 to TRBJ2-3, with D possibly being TRBD1 (5 bases). Trimming took off 3 bases at V and 1 base at J, with 23 bases between the two ends. Germline CDR1 MDHEN, CDR2 SYDVKM. The CDR3 is 19 amino acids. The CDR3 DNA follows: TGTGCCAGCAGTTTTGTACAGTACACTCAGGGAATGGGCACAGATACGCAGTATTTT. Its translation: CASSFVQYTQGMGTDTQYF.

There are many counts of this clonotype. The chain couples TRBV7-2 to TRBJ1-4, with D uncertain. The ends were cut back, 5 bases at V and 6 bases at J, with 10 bases in the middle. Per the germline V gene, CDR1 is SGHTA and CDR2 is FQGNSA. This CDR3 has 13 residues. Here the CDR3 reads CASSAYGDEKLFF. The CDR3 bases are TGTGCCAGCAGCGCGTATGGGGATGAAAAACTGTTTTTT.

This clonotype was seen ten or more times. The chain employs TRBV24-1 and TRBJ2-1; unclear D gene. Germline assignment: CDR1 KGHDR and CDR2 SFDVKD. V dropped 9 bases and J dropped 0 bases, with 17 bases sitting between them. The length of the CDR3 is 16 residues. The CDR3 here is CATLPERLTSYNEQFF. The CDR3 DNA reads as TGTGCCACCCTCCCGGAAAGGTTAACCTCCTACAATGAGCAGTTCTTC.

The sample holds many counts of this clonotype. V gene TRBV3-1 combines with J gene TRBJ2-3; 7 bases align to TRBD2. The J segment lost 8 bases and the V segment lost 3 bases, leaving 2 bases of the junction unmatched. The CDR3 covers 12 residues. Per germline, CDR1 LGHDT and CDR2 YNNKEL (reference sequence). The CDR3 loop is CASSQTGGTQYF. The CDR3 DNA reads as TGTGCCAGCAGCCAGACGGGGGGTACGCAGTATTTT.

This clonotype has a count of ten or more. V gene TRBV28 combines with J gene TRBJ2-5; D may be TRBD1 (6 bases). Germline loops: CDR1 MDHEN, CDR2 SYDVKM. Trimming stripped 5 bases from V and 5 bases from J, with 15 bases between. The CDR3 has 14 amino acids. The CDR3 nucleotides are TGTGCCAGCAGTCTAGGACAGCGAGAGGAGACCCAGTACTTC. Residues: CASSLGQREETQYF.

This clonotype has just a few counts. V and J are TRBV5-1 and TRBJ2-5; 9 bases agree with TRBD1. V was clipped by 0 bases and J by 5 bases; unmatched bases: 5. Germline lookup yields CDR1 SGHRS and CDR2 YFSETQ. The CDR3 sequence is 15 residues long. The CDR3 reads CASSLAGQGVETQYF. Written as DNA, the CDR3 is TGCGCCAGCAGCTTGGCGGGACAGGGTGTGGAGACCCAGTACTTC.

A few counts support this clonotype. The chain has TRBV7-2 and TRBJ1-2; D is undetermined. The CDR3 extends over 14 amino acids. The germline V and J ends were trimmed by 5 bases and 7 bases, with 17 bases remaining between them. The germline V gene has CDR1 SGHTA and CDR2 FQGNSA. The CDR3 loop reads CASSPRSNPGGYTF. The CDR3 DNA follows: TGTGCCAGCAGCCCCCGTTCCAATCCTGGTGGCTACACCTTC.

The rearrangement uses TRBV7-8 and TRBJ2-5; 7 bases line up with TRBD1. This CDR3 contains 14 residues. Per the germline V gene, CDR1 is SGHVS and CDR2 is FQNEAQ. Unmatched junction bases numbered 6, after V lost 4 bases and J lost 4 bases. CDR3 DNA: TGTGCCAGCAGCTCCCCGGGACAGCGAGAGACCCAGTACTTC. Translated, it gives CASSSPGQRETQYF.

This clonotype showed up just a few times. This chain connects TRBV20-1 to TRBJ1-1; 7 positions agree with TRBD1. After removal of 3 bases from V and 4 bases from J, the junction contained 11 bases not matched to a gene. Per the germline V gene, CDR1 is DFQATT and CDR2 is SNEGSKA (reference sequence). The CDR3 consists of 15 residues. The CDR3 region is CSARGQTNRGTEAFF. CDR3 bases: TGCAGTGCTAGGGGTCAAACTAACAGGGGCACTGAAGCTTTCTTT.

This clonotype was counted ten times or more. V gene TRBV6-2 or TRBV6-3 combines with J gene TRBJ2-2; D is perhaps TRBD2 (6 bases). V was clipped by 6 bases and J by 3 bases, with 11 bases between them. Germline loops: CDR1 MNHEY, CDR2 SVGEGT. CDR3 size: 14 residues. CDR3 residues: CASRFTGDTGELFF. CDR3 DNA sequence: TGTGCCAGCAGATTTACGGGGGACACCGGGGAGCTGTTTTTT.

This clonotype was seen ten or more times. The chain carries TRBV6-1 and TRBJ2-7; D remains unclear. Germline V CDR1 and CDR2: MNHNS, SASEGT. Trimming shortened V by 8 bases and J by 7 bases, and 18 bases separated the two germline ends. CDR3 size: 13 residues. This CDR3 is CASLSYIMREQYF. CDR3 in DNA: TGTGCCAGCCTCTCTTATATTATGAGGGAGCAGTACTTC.

This clonotype has a count of ten or more. CDR3 region: CAWCPGTSVSSYEQYF. Written as DNA, the CDR3 is TGTGCCTGGTGTCCCGGGACTAGCGTGAGCTCCTACGAGCAGTACTTC. V usage is TRBV30 and J usage is TRBJ2-7, with 10 bases fitting TRBD2. CDR1 GTSNPN and CDR2 SVGIG come from the germline V gene (reference sequence). The CDR3 loop spans 16 amino acids. V dropped 5 bases and J dropped 0; count of bases not matched to a gene: 10.

Ten or more counts support this clonotype. The V gene is TRBV12-3 or TRBV12-4, the J gene TRBJ1-1; D remains ambiguous. CDR3 length: 15 amino acids. The ends were cut back, 5 bases at V and 2 bases at J, with 15 bases in the middle. CDR3 protein: CASSSFYESNTEAFF. CDR3 coding DNA: TGTGCCAGCAGTAGTTTTTACGAGAGTAACACTGAAGCTTTCTTT.

This clonotype has more than one count but fewer than ten. CDR3 nucleotide sequence: TGCAGTGCTAGATGGGCTAGCGGAGACCCATGGGAGCAGTACTTC. Its translation is CSARWASGDPWEQYF. The V and J genes are TRBV20-1 and TRBJ2-7; 7 bases agree with TRBD2. V shed 2 bases, J shed 7 bases, and the junction held 14 bases outside the gene matches. The CDR3 contains 15 residues. Germline V lookup: CDR1 DFQATT, CDR2 SNEGSKA (reference sequence).

This clonotype was seen many times. This chain joins TRBV4-1 and TRBJ2-3; D is possibly TRBD1 (6 bases). V lost 1 base and J lost 4, with 21 bases in between. The CDR3 has 18 amino acids. The germline V gene has CDR1 MGHRA and CDR2 YSYEKL. The CDR3 sequence: CASSQGRPGHQLADTQYF. CDR3 in DNA: TGCGCCAGCAGCCAAGGCAGGCCGGGACATCAACTCGCAGATACGCAGTATTTT.

This clonotype was recorded many times. The chain is built from TRBV5-1 and TRBJ2-3, with D possibly TRBD2 on 6 matching bases. CDR3 length: 17 residues. Deletions cut 4 bases from V and 5 bases from J, with 23 bases between. The germline V gene encodes CDR1 SGHRS and CDR2 YFSETQ. The CDR3 protein is CASSPPTGGNVGDTQYF. CDR3 in DNA: TGCGCCAGCAGCCCGCCGACTGGAGGGAATGTAGGAGATACGCAGTATTTT.

The chain recombines TRBV28 with TRBJ1-6; D perhaps matches TRBD1 (6 bases). V dropped 10 bases and J dropped 0 bases, with 19 bases sitting between them. This CDR3 spans 17 amino acids. Germline V gene data show CDR1 as MDHEN and CDR2 as SYDVKM. This CDR3 is CATKGEQGLSYNSPLHF. The CDR3 bases are TGTGCCACCAAGGGGGAACAGGGCCTCTCCTATAATTCACCCCTCCACTTT.

The DNA for the CDR3 is TGTGCCAGCAGTTACTCTTCAACGGGACAGGTTTACAATGAGCAGTTCTTC. This codes for CASSYSSTGQVYNEQFF. The chain carries TRBV6-6 and TRBJ2-1; TRBD1 agrees at 8 bases. The germline V gene encodes CDR1 MNHNY and CDR2 SVGAGI (reference sequence). V gave up 0 bases and J gave up 4 bases; unmatched junction bases: 8. CDR3 length equals 17 residues.

This clonotype turned up a few times. The chain couples TRBV6-2 or TRBV6-3 to TRBJ2-7; D is ambiguous. Germline CDR1 is MNHEY and CDR2 is SVGEGT. Trimming took 6 bases from V and 4 from J, leaving 16 bases between them. The CDR3 extends over 14 amino acids. Here the CDR3 DNA reads TGTGCCAGCAGCTCCACTGTTCCAAGGTACGAGCAGTACTTC. Translating gives CASSSTVPRYEQYF.

This clonotype was counted many times. This sequence joins TRBV27 and TRBJ2-7; 7 bases are shared with TRBD1. Germline V gives CDR1 MNHEY, CDR2 SMNVEV (reference sequence). The CDR3 totals 14 residues. The J segment lost 3 bases and the V segment lost 3 bases, leaving 5 bases of the junction unmatched. This chain's CDR3 is CASSFQDRIYEQYF. CDR3 in DNA: TGTGCCAGCAGTTTCCAGGACAGGATCTACGAGCAGTACTTC.

The chain couples TRBV12-3 or TRBV12-4 to TRBJ1-6, with D maybe TRBD1 (5 bases). With 0 bases removed from V and 10 bases from J, the gap between germline ends came to 16 bases. This CDR3 is 16 amino acids long. The CDR3 region is CASSLAGGRGWSPLHF. In DNA form, the CDR3 reads TGTGCCAGCAGTTTAGCTGGCGGGAGGGGATGGTCACCCCTCCACTTT.

This clonotype was observed a handful of times. A much larger clone differs from this one at a single base, so this may be a read error. This chain joins TRBV6-4 and TRBJ1-1; D not certain. Trimming left V 3 bases short and J 1 base short, with 6 bases between. The CDR3 is 13 residues long. The germline V gene encodes CDR1 MRHNA and CDR2 SNTAGT. CDR3 sequence reads: CASSDQWNTEAFF. The CDR3 DNA follows: TGTGCCAGCAGTGATCAGTGGAACACTGAAGCTTTCTTT.

The chain couples TRBV19 to TRBJ1-5; no firm D call. This CDR3 is built from 16 residues. With 0 bases removed from V and 10 bases from J, the gap between germline ends came to 19 bases. Germline V gives CDR1 LNHDA, CDR2 SQIVND (reference sequence). CDR3: CASSIDTSAPLRPQHF. The CDR3 nucleotides are TGTGCCAGTAGTATAGATACGTCGGCCCCACTCCGCCCCCAGCATTTT.

Remarks on this clonotype: At one boundary the junction diverges from the germline segment, which might be a read error. V gene TRBV3-1 combines with J gene TRBJ2-7; D gene ambiguous. The CDR3 totals 14 residues. Looked up from germline, CDR1 is LGHDT and CDR2 is YNNKEL (reference sequence). DNA of the CDR3: TGTGCCAGCAGCAAAGATCGGCTAGCCTACGAGCAGTACTTC. Its translation is CASSKDRLAYEQYF.

The CDR3 spells CASSEPLWGRGQYEQYF. Here the CDR3 DNA reads TGCGCCAGCAGTGAGCCTCTCTGGGGCAGGGGGCAATACGAGCAGTACTTC. The rearrangement links TRBV10-2 to TRBJ2-7, with 8 nucleotides matching TRBD1. Germline V CDR1 and CDR2: WSHSY, SAAADI. The CDR3 contains 17 residues. The V gene end was trimmed by 2 bases and the J gene end by 4 bases; junction bases not matched to a gene: 13.

This clonotype was seen a few times. The chain carries TRBV6-2 or TRBV6-3 and TRBJ1-5; D uncertain. This CDR3 spans 14 amino acids. Per the germline V gene, CDR1 is MNHEY and CDR2 is SVGEGT. With 3 bases removed from V and 1 base from J, the gap between germline ends came to 7 bases. The CDR3 loop reads CASSYKMSNQPQHF. As DNA, the CDR3 is TGTGCCAGCAGTTATAAGATGAGCAATCAGCCCCAGCATTTT.

V usage is TRBV12-5 and J usage is TRBJ2-1, with 10 bases identical to TRBD2. CDR3 length: 16 residues. The V segment lost 0 bases and the J segment 5 bases; nucleotides outside the gene matches: 4. In germline, CDR1 is LGHNT, CDR2 FRNRAP. CDR3 bases: TGTGCTAGTGGTTTGGTTGCTAGCGGGAGAAACAATGAGCAGTTCTTC. Residues: CASGLVASGRNNEQFF.